This T cell receptor beta chain was observed in a study of CD8+CD57+ T cells in acquired aplastic anemia. Patients selected for sequencing had displayed CD8+CD57+ cell expansion by flow cytometry. Patients, without exception, had severe acquired aplastic anemia. The table lists this clonotype with many counts. V dropped 6 bases and J dropped 5 bases, with 10 bases sitting between them. CDR3 length equals 13 residues. CDR1 and CDR2 (germline): MNHEY, SVGAGI. TCR beta VDJ and CDR3 were profiled, and genomic DNA was the template. TCRdb called the reads again in MiXCR, with one record for every CDR3 protein. The table has about 160,000 distinct CDR3 sequences, around 52% seen once.

The specimen was sorted CD4+, CD8+, or CD8+CD57+ T cells (not recorded which) from PBMCs. The TCR comes from a human donor with aplastic anemia. V usage is TRBV6-5 and J usage is TRBJ2-2; D uncertain. The CDR3 sequence: CASRHGLTGELFF. The CDR3 bases are TGTGCCAGCAGGCACGGTCTGACCGGGGAGCTGTTTTTT.